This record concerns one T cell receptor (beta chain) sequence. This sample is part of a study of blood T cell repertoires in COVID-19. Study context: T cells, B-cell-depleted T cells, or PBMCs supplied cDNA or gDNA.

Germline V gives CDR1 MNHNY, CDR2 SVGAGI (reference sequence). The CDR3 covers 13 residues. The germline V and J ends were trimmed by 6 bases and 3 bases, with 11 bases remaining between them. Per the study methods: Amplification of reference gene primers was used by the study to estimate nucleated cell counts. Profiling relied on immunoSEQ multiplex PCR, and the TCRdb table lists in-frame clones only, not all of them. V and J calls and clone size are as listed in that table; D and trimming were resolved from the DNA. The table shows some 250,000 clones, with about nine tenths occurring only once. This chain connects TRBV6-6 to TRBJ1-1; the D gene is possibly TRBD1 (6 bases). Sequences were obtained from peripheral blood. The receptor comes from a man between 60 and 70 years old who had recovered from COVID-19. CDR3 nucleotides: TGTGCCAGCAGGATTAGACAGGACACTGAAGCTTTCTTT. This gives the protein CASRIRQDTEAFF.